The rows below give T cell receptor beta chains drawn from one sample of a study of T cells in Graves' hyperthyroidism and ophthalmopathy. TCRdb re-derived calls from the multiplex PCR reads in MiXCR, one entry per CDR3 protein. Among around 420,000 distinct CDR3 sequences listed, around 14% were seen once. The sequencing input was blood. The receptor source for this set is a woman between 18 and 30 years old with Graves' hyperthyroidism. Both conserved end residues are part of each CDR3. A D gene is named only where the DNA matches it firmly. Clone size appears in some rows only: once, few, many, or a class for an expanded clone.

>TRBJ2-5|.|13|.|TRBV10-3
TGTGCCATCAAGATCCAAGGTTCGGAGACCCAGTACTTC
CAIKIQGSETQYF
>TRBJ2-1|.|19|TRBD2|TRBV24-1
TGTGCCACCAGTTCCCCCTCTAGCGGGGGCGGGGGGTCTTACAATGAGCAGTTCTTC
CATSSPSSGGGGSYNEQFF
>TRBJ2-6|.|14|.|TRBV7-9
TGTGCCAGCAGACCGGACTCTGGGGCCAACGTCCTGACTTTC
CASRPDSGANVLTF
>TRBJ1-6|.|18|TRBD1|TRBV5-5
TGTGCCAGCAGCTTGGCCGGGACAGGGTGGCCCTATAATTCACCCCTCCACTTT
CASSLAGTGWPYNSPLHF
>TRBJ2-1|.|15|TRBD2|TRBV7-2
TGTGCCAGCAGCTTTTTACTAGCGGGAGGGGGTGAGCAGTTCTTC
CASSFLLAGGGEQFF
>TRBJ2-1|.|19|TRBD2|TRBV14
TGTGCCAGCAGCCTCGGTTCCGGGACTAGCGGGAGGATGTACAATGAGCAGTTCTTC
CASSLGSGTSGRMYNEQFF
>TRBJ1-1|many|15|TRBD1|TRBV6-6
TGTGCCAGCAGTTACTCGGGACAGGGGAACACTGAAGCTTTCTTT
CASSYSGQGNTEAFF
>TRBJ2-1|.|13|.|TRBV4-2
TGTGCCAGCAGCCTAGCCAGGGGAAATGTGCAGTTCTTC
CASSLARGNVQFF
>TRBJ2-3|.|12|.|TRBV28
TGTGCCAGCGGGGGGGGGCCAGATACGCAGTATTTT
CASGGGPDTQYF
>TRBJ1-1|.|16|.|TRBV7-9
TGTGCCAGCAGCGTGGTCAGGGGTAAGAGGAACACTGAAGCTTTCTTT
CASSVVRGKRNTEAFF
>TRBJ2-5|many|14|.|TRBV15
TGTGCCACCAGCAGAGCAAGTCCCCAAGAGACCCAGTACTTC
CATSRASPQETQYF
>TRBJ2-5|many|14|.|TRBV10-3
TGTGCCATCAGTGAGTCATACACCAAAGAGACCCAGTACTTC
CAISESYTKETQYF
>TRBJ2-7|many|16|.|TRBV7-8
TGTGCCAGCAGCTTAGTGCCCCGCAGGGAGCAGGGCGAGCAGTACTTC
CASSLVPRREQGEQYF
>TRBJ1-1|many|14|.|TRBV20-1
TGCAGTGCTCTTAGGATCCTCCCGGACACTGAAGCTTTCTTT
CSALRILPDTEAFF
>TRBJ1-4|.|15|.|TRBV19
TGTGCCAGTAGTATCCCGGCAGTCGCTAATGAAAAACTGTTTTTT
CASSIPAVANEKLFF
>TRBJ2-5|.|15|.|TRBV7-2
TGTGCCAGCAGTCTTAAGGTGGGAGTTCCAGAGACCCAGTACTTC
CASSLKVGVPETQYF
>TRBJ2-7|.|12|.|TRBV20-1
TGCAGTGCTGGCCTAGGTCCCAACGAGCAGTACTTC
CSAGLGPNEQYF
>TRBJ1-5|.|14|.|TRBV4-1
TGCGCCAGCAGCCGCTGGACTGTTTATCAGCCCCAGCATTTT
CASSRWTVYQPQHF
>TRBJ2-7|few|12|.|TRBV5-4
TGTGCCAGCAGCCCGGGCATATACGAGCAGTACTTC
CASSPGIYEQYF
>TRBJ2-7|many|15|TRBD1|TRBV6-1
TGTGCCAGCAATCGGGGAACAGGGGGTTTCTACGAGCAGTACTTC
CASNRGTGGFYEQYF
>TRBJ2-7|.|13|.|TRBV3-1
TGTGCCAGCAGCCAAGATACGGGCTACGAGCAGTACTTC
CASSQDTGYEQYF
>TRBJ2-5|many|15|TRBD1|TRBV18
TGTGCCAGCTCACCCGGACAGGGGGACATGGAGACCCAGTACTTC
CASSPGQGDMETQYF
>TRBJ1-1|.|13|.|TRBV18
TGTGCCAGCTCACCACAATCCGGGTCTGAAGCTTTCTTT
CASSPQSGSEAFF
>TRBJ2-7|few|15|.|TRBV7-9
TGTGCCAGCAGCCCTCGACAGGGAGGGTCCTACGAGCAGTACTTC
CASSPRQGGSYEQYF
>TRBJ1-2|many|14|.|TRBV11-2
TGTGCCAGCAGCTTAGTGACGCTATCGGAAGGCTACACCTTC
CASSLVTLSEGYTF
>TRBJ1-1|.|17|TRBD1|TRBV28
TGTGCCAGCGGCCCCTTAGGGACAGGCGGTAAGAACACTGAAGCTTTCTTT
CASGPLGTGGKNTEAFF
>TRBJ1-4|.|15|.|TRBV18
TGTGCCAGCTCACCGAACACAGGGCGCAATGGAAAACTGTTTTTT
CASSPNTGRNGKLFF
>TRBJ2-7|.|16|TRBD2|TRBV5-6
TGTGCCAGCAGCTGGGCCGGGACTAGCGGAGTCTACGAGCAGTACTTC
CASSWAGTSGVYEQYF
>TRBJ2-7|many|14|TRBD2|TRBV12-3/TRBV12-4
TGTGCCAGCAGTCGACTAGCGGGAGTATACGAGCAGTACTTC
CASSRLAGVYEQYF
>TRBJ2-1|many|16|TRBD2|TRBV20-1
TGCAGTGCTAGAGATCGCCGGGGGGGGTCCTACAATGAGCAGTTCTTC
CSARDRRGGSYNEQFF
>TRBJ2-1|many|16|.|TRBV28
TGTGCCAGCAGTTCAATAGGCAGGGGGGCGTTGGGTGAGCAGTTCTTC
CASSSIGRGALGEQFF
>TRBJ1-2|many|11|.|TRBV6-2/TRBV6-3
TGTGCCAGCAGTAGGACAGATGGCTACACCTTC
CASSRTDGYTF